This TCR beta chain is drawn from a study of identifying expanded T cells in peripheral blood. The ends were cut back, 7 bases at V and 6 bases at J, with 8 bases in the middle. The V gene's germline CDR1 is SGHTS and CDR2 YDEGEE. The CDR3 totals 10 residues. Sequencing was performed with immunoSEQ multiplex PCR; in TCRdb, only in-frame clones are kept and a portion is missing. This table holds 100,000 to 150,000 clones, around 84% found once. No infections or other immune events were documented during collection. This chain links TRBV5-8 with TRBJ2-7; D perhaps matches TRBD1 (5 bases). Sequenced: blood. The source is a person aged 18 to 69 in good health. CDR3: CASAGREQYF. For the CDR3, the DNA is TGTGCCAGCGCAGGGCGCGAGCAGTACTTC.